This T cell receptor beta chain emerged from a study of T-cell reconstitution after alpha-beta-depleted transplantation in children. There are many counts of this clonotype. Its matching antigen is unknown. It was with unique molecular identifiers that the TCRbeta library was prepared. A single record per CDR3 protein comes from TCRdb applying MiXCR to the PCR reads. The sample shows around 210,000 distinct CDR3 sequences, approximately 6.3% of them seen only once. Study findings and constraints: The study reportedly traced alpha-beta T cells about two months after transplant to several hundred expanded graft clones. Counts and diversity of T cells one year after transplant came mostly from newly produced T cells.

V dropped 0 bases and J dropped 4; count of bases not matched to a gene: 3. In germline, CDR1 is SGHKS, CDR2 YYEKEE (reference sequence). The CDR3 spans 15 residues. The source material was PBMCs, sampled before TCRalphabeta/CD19-depleted stem cell transplant. The V gene is TRBV5-5, the J gene TRBJ2-3; 9 bases agree with TRBD2. This sequence originates from a boy younger than 10 with acute lymphoblastic leukemia, due to receive a stem cell transplant. CDR3 residues: CASSLGLAGSDTQYF. In nucleotides, the CDR3 is TGTGCCAGCAGCTTGGGTCTAGCGGGATCAGATACGCAGTATTTT.